Listed below are T cell receptor beta chains from one sample, sequenced in a study of blood T cells in healthy people across ages. TCRdb reprocessed the 5' RACE reads with MiXCR, giving one entry per CDR3 protein. The data show just under 900,000 distinct CDR3 sequences, with about 30% seen just once and roughly 17% held by the top ten. The specimen sequenced was blood. These receptors were obtained from a woman of 80 years or more in good health. Each CDR3 is given with its conserved first and last residue. The D gene is left open where the match is weak.

j_call v_call cdr3_length d_call cdr3_aa
TRBJ2-5 TRBV2 15 NA CASSVQARGQETQYF
TRBJ1-2 TRBV3-1 16 NA CASSQGTSGTLGGYTF
TRBJ2-1 TRBV6-5 15 NA CASRLLPATANEQFF
TRBJ1-2 TRBV6-1 13 NA CASRNRVYYGYTF
TRBJ2-1 TRBV12-3/TRBV12-4 16 TRBD2 CASSLGVGGFYNEQFF
TRBJ2-3 TRBV7-2 16 NA CASSLAARGGSDTQYF
TRBJ1-4 TRBV7-9 16 TRBD1 CASSLGMTGRYEKLFF
TRBJ2-3 TRBV29-1 15 TRBD2 CSVHLLAGDSDTQYF
TRBJ2-5 TRBV11-2 13 NA CASSFEVRETQYF
TRBJ2-2 TRBV6-5 14 TRBD1 CASSRDSITGELFF
TRBJ1-2 TRBV12-3/TRBV12-4 15 NA CASTGGEGRLGGYTF
TRBJ2-7 TRBV28 14 TRBD1 CASRKGGRSYEQYF
TRBJ1-5 TRBV3-1 14 NA CASSQTGSNQPQHF
TRBJ2-1 TRBV29-1 14 NA CSVRRPRGGYEQFF
TRBJ2-1 TRBV12-3/TRBV12-4 15 TRBD1 CASSNAQGAANEQFF
NA TRBV7-2 16 NA CASSLVGSGISYEQYF
TRBJ2-5 TRBV27 15 NA CASSFTGSRQETQYF
TRBJ1-6 TRBV7-9 14 NA CASAPGEGLSPLHF
TRBJ2-3 TRBV12-3/TRBV12-4 15 TRBD2 CASSSGLAGTDAQYF
TRBJ1-1 TRBV7-9 14 NA CASTVQGLNTEAFF
TRBJ2-2 TRBV10-3 14 TRBD1 CAISELDRVGELFF
TRBJ2-2 TRBV6-5 13 NA CASSSRPTGELFF
TRBJ2-1 TRBV11-3 17 TRBD2 CASSFPLARGGRNEQFF
TRBJ2-1 TRBV24-1 14 NA CATSGRGQGNEQFF
TRBJ2-3 TRBV4-3 14 NA CASSQDVNTDTQYF
TRBJ2-4 TRBV15 14 TRBD1 CATCRGGVENIQYF
TRBJ1-4 TRBV7-2 15 NA CASSFSGGVNEKLFF
TRBJ1-2 TRBV6-6 12 TRBD1 CASRTGIYGYTF
TRBJ1-6 TRBV27 15 NA CASSLSNRVNSPLHF
TRBJ1-2 TRBV3-1 14 NA CASSQGGTNYGYTF
TRBJ1-1 TRBV6-6 15 TRBD1 CASIRGGEVNTEAFF
TRBJ1-1 TRBV2 15 NA CASSENGGGRTEAFF
TRBJ2-3 TRBV4-1 16 TRBD1 CASSRVTGADVDTQYF
TRBJ2-3 TRBV3-1 18 TRBD2 CASSPTAGLAGVADTQYF
TRBJ2-1 TRBV28 14 NA CASRGGGLYNEQFF
TRBJ1-5 TRBV28 12 NA CASQQPVQPQHF
TRBJ1-2 TRBV18 14 TRBD1 CASSPGTGIHGYTF
TRBJ2-3 TRBV7-2 14 NA CASSPISSTDTQYF
TRBJ2-7 TRBV6-1 12 NA CASSRNQYEQYF
TRBJ2-3 TRBV20-1 12 NA CSALREGARQYF
TRBJ2-1 TRBV5-1 15 TRBD1 CASSPGVGGLHEQFF
TRBJ2-3 TRBV3-1 13 TRBD1 CASSQDTGTDSYF
TRBJ2-3 TRBV12-3/TRBV12-4 15 NA CASRQGSVRADMQYF
TRBJ1-2 TRBV7-8 13 NA CASSTFLGYGYTF
TRBJ2-5 TRBV7-9 16 TRBD2 CASSLAGGGNQETQYF